This T cell receptor beta chain was sequenced in a study of regulatory and conventional T cells in RAG deficiency. Blood CD4+ CD25-high CD127-low regulatory T cells supplied the genomic DNA template. This CDR3 has 13 residues. CDR1 MNHNS and CDR2 SASEGT come from the germline V gene. With 9 bases removed from V and 3 bases from J, the gap between germline ends came to 12 bases. The method was immunoSEQ multiplex PCR; TCRdb's version includes in-frame clones alone and lacks a portion of them. The repertoire holds about 20,000 clones, with about 91% as singletons. For this clone: Its antigen remains unknown.

Study results and limitations: Other subsets showed roughly 9.9-fold reductions, but Treg unique TCR beta sequences fell approximately 100-fold in these patients. RAG-deficient patients showed markedly lower Shannon entropy and higher Simpson indices than control T-cell subsets.

The same data also went into a second study, on regulatory T cells. That investigation notes: Amplification used 52 TRBV primers and 13 TRBJ primers. Patient repertoires had restricted TRB V-J pairs and skewed V and J usage, most in Tregs.

This receptor was obtained from a human donor in good health. The chain has TRBV6-1 and TRBJ1-5; D remains unclear. The sample was Tregs sorted from blood. Here the CDR3 reads CASGLEINQPQHF. CDR3 nucleotides: TGTGCCAGTGGATTAGAGATCAATCAGCCCCAGCATTTT.